The subject of this entry is one T cell receptor beta chain. What it binds is unknown. The data derive from a study of cytomegalovirus exposure and HLA in healthy donors. Study-level points and caveats: Analysis was carried out at a later point, and it linked a missense DCLRE1C variant to TCR beta V- and J-gene trimming. In a later analysis, productive TCRs from donors in an Asian-associated ancestry cluster reportedly carried fewer N-insertions than the cohort mean. 16,951 TCR beta sequences were associated with HLA alleles at 0.05 false discovery rate in a later analysis. CMV antigen specificity was confirmed in vitro for three CMV-associated chains.

PCR employed 60 Vbeta and 13 Jbeta primers. Only in-frame clones appear in the TCRdb table, and some are missing; sequencing was by immunoSEQ multiplex PCR. The data show roughly 120,000 clones, approximately 72% seen once. Trimming took 4 bases from V and 1 from J, leaving 11 bases between them. Germline V gene sequence: CDR1 SGHRS, CDR2 YFSETQ. The CDR3 sequence is 14 residues long. The J gene is TRBJ1-1, the V gene TRBV5-1, with TRBD1 as a possible D gene (5 bases). This sequence was found in a man in his sixties in good health and CMV-seropositive. The sequencing sample was made of PBMCs. The DNA for the CDR3 is TGCGCCAGCAGCCAATCACAGGCGAACACTGAAGCTTTCTTT. Translated, it gives CASSQSQANTEAFF.